This TCR beta chain appears in the sequencing data of a study of T cell responses to AZD1222 COVID-19 vaccine. The repertoire was sequenced with immunoSEQ multiplex PCR; TCRdb's copy has only in-frame clones and lacks some. This sample carries over 130,000 clones, roughly 90% of them seen once, and the ten largest clones take 2.5% to 3.5%. This specimen consisted of peripheral blood, obtained 28 days after the second AZD1222 dose. The receptor was isolated from an adult who received the AZD1222 COVID-19 vaccine.

CDR3 region: CASSLAPGGYEQYF. In nucleotides, the CDR3 is TGCGCCAGCAGCTTGGCCCCAGGAGGCTACGAGCAGTACTTC. The chain links TRBV5-1 to TRBJ2-7; possibly TRBD2 for D (5 bases). Germline V CDR1 and CDR2: SGHRS, YFSETQ. The CDR3 runs 14 residues. V lost 0 bases and J 3 bases, leaving 10 bases between the germline ends.